One and the same sample provided the 21 T cell receptor beta chains below, sequenced in a study of T-cell reconstitution after alpha-beta-depleted transplantation in children. TCRbeta library construction was performed incorporating unique molecular identifiers. MiXCR, applied by TCRdb to the PCR reads, yields one record per CDR3 protein. The sample lists 780,000 or so distinct CDR3 sequences, around 17% occurring once. The material sequenced was PBMCs, mostly from graft donor cells, taken 360 days after TCRalphabeta/CD19-depleted stem cell transplant. These TCRs come from a male patient between 10 and 17 years old who had a stem cell transplant for acute lymphoblastic leukemia, so the T cells may come from the graft donor.

This clonotype was observed a handful of times. The rearrangement joins TRBV20-1 to TRBJ2-7; 7 bases fit TRBD2. Per germline, CDR1 DFQATT and CDR2 SNEGSKA (reference sequence). The CDR3 runs 14 residues. V shed 6 bases, J shed 4 bases, and the junction held 12 bases outside the gene matches. CDR3 residues: CSAPRTFGGYEQYF. The CDR3 DNA reads as TGCAGTGCACCCCGGACCTTCGGGGGGTACGAGCAGTACTTC.

The chain recombines TRBV4-1 with TRBJ2-1; possible D gene TRBD1, 6 bases. Looked up from germline, CDR1 is MGHRA and CDR2 is YSYEKL. The CDR3 sequence is 16 residues long. The V and J ends lost 3 bases and 4 bases respectively, with 16 bases between them. CDR3 nucleotides: TGCGCCAGCAGCCAGGTTGGTCTAGGGACATACAATGAGCAGTTCTTC. The encoded protein is CASSQVGLGTYNEQFF.

The sample holds a few counts of this clonotype. The rearrangement links TRBV12-3 or TRBV12-4 to TRBJ2-5; TRBD2 aligns across 7 bases. The length of the CDR3 is 15 residues. After removal of 6 bases from V and 3 bases from J, the junction contained 10 bases not matched to a gene. The CDR3 nucleotides read TGTGCCAGCAGACCAGGCGGGAGTGCGGAAGAGACCCAGTACTTC. This translates into CASRPGGSAEETQYF.

V gene TRBV10-3 combines with J gene TRBJ1-1; D is unresolved. Germline V lookup: CDR1 ENHRY, CDR2 SYGVKD. Trimming removed 3 bases from V and 1 base from J, with 6 bases in between. The CDR3 totals 13 residues. CDR3 nucleotides: TGTGCCATCAGTGATGGGCAGAACACTGAAGCTTTCTTT. Protein sequence: CAISDGQNTEAFF.

This clonotype was seen at least ten times. The chain combines TRBV29-1 with TRBJ2-5; D is perhaps TRBD1 or TRBD2 (7 bases each). CDR1 is SQVTM, CDR2 ANQGSEA, per germline. There are 16 residues in the CDR3. The ends were cut back, 5 bases at V and 5 bases at J, with 24 bases in the middle. The CDR3 loop reads CSVYLGGVTGAETQYF. The CDR3 DNA is TGCAGCGTTTACTTGGGGGGGGTTACAGGGGCGGAGACCCAGTACTTC.

The chain recombines TRBV5-1 with TRBJ1-1; D might be TRBD1 (6 bases). The germline CDR1 and CDR2 sequences are SGHRS and YFSETQ. Trimming took off 0 bases at V and 5 bases at J, with 14 bases between the two ends. The CDR3 totals 15 residues. The CDR3: CASSLGGPMSTEAFF. The CDR3 DNA is TGCGCCAGCAGCTTGGGGGGGCCAATGAGTACTGAAGCTTTCTTT.

The chain joins TRBV18 to TRBJ2-7; 12 bases map to TRBD2. This CDR3 comprises 19 residues. Germline V gene lookup returns CDR1 KGHSH and CDR2 LQKENI. Trimming cost V 0 bases and J 5 bases; bases outside gene matches: 14. CDR3 bases: TGTGCCAGCTCACCACCTTACTCTATTACTAGCGGGAGGAGGAACGAGCAGTACTTC. It yields the protein CASSPPYSITSGRRNEQYF.

Only a few counts were recorded for this clonotype. The chain recombines TRBV20-1 with TRBJ1-5; 7 bases fit TRBD1. CDR3 length: 13 residues. Germline trimming cut 5 bases from V and 2 bases from J; bases unmatched to any gene: 3. The germline V gene has CDR1 DFQATT and CDR2 SNEGSKA (reference sequence). CDR3 bases: TGCAGTGCTTACGGGACAGGCAATCAGCCCCAGCATTTT. The encoded protein is CSAYGTGNQPQHF.

This clonotype was counted between two and nine times. CDR3 sequence: CSARDKGANGYTF. CDR3 DNA: TGCAGTGCTAGAGATAAGGGGGCCAACGGCTACACCTTC. This sequence joins TRBV20-1 and TRBJ1-2; the match to TRBD1 covers 7 bases. This CDR3 has 13 residues. Germline assignment: CDR1 DFQATT and CDR2 SNEGSKA (reference sequence). V lost 0 bases and J lost 8; bases outside the gene matches: 6.

The sample holds a few counts of this clonotype. DNA of the CDR3: TGCAGTGCCGATCCGAGTGGGACAGGAGCTAACTATGGCTACACCTTC. Its translation is CSADPSGTGANYGYTF. The rearrangement joins TRBV20-1 to TRBJ1-2; 8 nucleotides line up with TRBD1. V was pared by 6 bases and J by 0 bases, with 12 bases of the junction left unmatched. From germline, CDR1 is DFQATT and CDR2 SNEGSKA (reference sequence). This CDR3 has 16 residues.

The V call is TRBV6-1, the J call TRBJ2-2; 10 nucleotides agree with TRBD2. Trimming removed 4 bases from V and 3 bases from J; junction bases left unmatched: 14. Per the germline V gene, CDR1 is MNHNS and CDR2 is SASEGT. The CDR3 runs to 19 residues. The CDR3 DNA reads TGTGCCAGCAGTGGACCTGGAGGACTAGCGGAGGGGGACACCGGGGAGCTGTTTTTT. Translating it yields CASSGPGGLAEGDTGELFF.

The rearrangement uses TRBV20-1 and TRBJ1-1; a possible D gene is TRBD1 (6 bases). Trimming left V 5 bases short and J 4 bases short, with 14 bases between. The germline CDR1 and CDR2 sequences are DFQATT and SNEGSKA (reference sequence). The CDR3 totals 13 residues. CDR3 nucleotide sequence: TGCAGTGCTTTCGGGGGCGTGGGCACTGAAGCTTTCTTT. As protein: CSAFGGVGTEAFF.

This clonotype turned up a few times. The chain has TRBV5-1 and TRBJ2-2; 7 positions agree with TRBD2. Germline CDR1 is SGHRS and CDR2 is YFSETQ. The CDR3 is made up of 14 amino acids. Trimming cost V 5 bases and J 3 bases; bases outside gene matches: 4. The CDR3 nucleotides read TGCGCCAGCAGTGAGCTAGCGGACACCGGGGAGCTGTTTTTT. Its protein product is CASSELADTGELFF. The full variable domain, rest sourced from reference TRBV5-1 and TRBJ2-2, is KAGVTQTPRYLIKTRGQQVTLSCSPISGHRSVSWYQQTPGQGLQFLFEYFSETQRNKGNFPGRFSGRQFSNSRSEMNVSTLELGDSALYLCASSELADTGELFFGEGSRLTVL.

This chain connects TRBV4-1 to TRBJ2-7; 8 bases fit TRBD2. Germline CDR1 reads MGHRA; CDR2 reads YSYEKL. V shed 4 bases and J 2 bases; nucleotides not matched to a gene: 13. The CDR3 runs to 17 residues. The CDR3 DNA follows: TGCGCCAGCAGCCCGATTCCCTCTAGCGGGTTCACCTACGAGCAGTACTTC. Its protein is CASSPIPSSGFTYEQYF.

This clonotype was observed a handful of times. The rearrangement joins TRBV14 to TRBJ2-7, with no clear D. V was pared by 0 bases and J by 4 bases, with 16 bases between. The CDR3 has 16 residues. Germline CDR1 and CDR2: SGHDN and FVKESK. The CDR3 nucleotides are TGTGCCAGCAGCCAAGAAGATGGCCCTACGGCTTACGAGCAGTACTTC. Amino acids: CASSQEDGPTAYEQYF.

Here the CDR3 reads CASSLALLARANNEQFF. The CDR3 DNA reads as TGTGCCAGCAGTTTAGCGCTACTAGCGCGAGCGAACAATGAGCAGTTCTTC. V gene TRBV12-3 or TRBV12-4 combines with J gene TRBJ2-1; 7 nucleotides agree with TRBD2. V lost 0 bases to trimming and J lost 5 bases; unmatched junction nucleotides: 10. CDR3 size: 17 residues.

V usage is TRBV5-1 and J usage is TRBJ2-3; no definite D call. The CDR3 consists of 18 residues. CDR1 and CDR2 from the germline V gene are SGHRS and YFSETQ. V dropped 4 bases and J dropped 3 bases, with 24 bases sitting between them. The DNA for the CDR3 is TGCGCCAGCAGCCTGGGGTACCTTCCCTGGGCCCCGACAGATACGCAGTATTTT. Protein sequence: CASSLGYLPWAPTDTQYF.

This clonotype has just a few counts. V usage is TRBV12-3 or TRBV12-4 and J usage is TRBJ1-1; the D is unclear. The CDR3 spans 15 residues. Trimming removed 3 bases from V and 8 bases from J, with 19 bases in between. CDR3 amino acids: CASSFLSRRHSEAFF. The DNA of the CDR3 is TGTGCCAGCAGTTTTTTGTCGCGGCGGCATTCGGAAGCTTTCTTT.

This clonotype was counted at least ten times. V usage is TRBV20-1 and J usage is TRBJ2-7; 10 nucleotides match TRBD1. V gave up 1 base and J gave up 4 bases; unmatched junction bases: 4. The germline CDR1 and CDR2 sequences are DFQATT and SNEGSKA (reference sequence). CDR3 length: 14 amino acids. The CDR3 loop reads CSARGTGGFYEQYF. As DNA, the CDR3 is TGCAGTGCTAGAGGGACAGGGGGGTTTTACGAGCAGTACTTC.

This clonotype appeared a few times. The chain uses TRBV4-1 and TRBJ1-1; D ambiguous. This CDR3 comprises 13 residues. Germline V gene data show CDR1 as MGHRA and CDR2 as YSYEKL. Trimming took off 1 base at V and 5 bases at J, with 8 bases between the two ends. The DNA of the CDR3 is TGCGCCAGCAGCCAAGGGAGGGTAACTGAAGCTTTCTTT. This translates into CASSQGRVTEAFF.

This clonotype was detected only a few times. The gene calls are TRBV5-1 and TRBJ1-1, with D unresolved. The CDR3 is made up of 18 amino acids. Germline loops: CDR1 SGHRS, CDR2 YFSETQ. The V end was cut by 4 bases, the J end by 0 bases, with 22 bases between. DNA of the CDR3: TGCGCCAGCAGCCTTGGGTGGCGGTTACCCTTTTTGAACACTGAAGCTTTCTTT. Translating it yields CASSLGWRLPFLNTEAFF. Supplemented by reference TRBV5-1 and TRBJ1-1, the full variable domain reads KAGVTQTPRYLIKTRGQQVTLSCSPISGHRSVSWYQQTPGQGLQFLFEYFSETQRNKGNFPGRFSGRQFSNSRSEMNVSTLELGDSALYLCASSLGWRLPFLNTEAFFGQGTRLTVV.